Listed here are 28 T cell receptor beta chains from one sample, sequenced in a study of cytomegalovirus exposure and HLA in healthy donors. The study ran its PCR with 60 Vbeta and 13 Jbeta primers. Here immunoSEQ multiplex PCR was the method, and the copy in TCRdb shows in-frame clones only, minus some. Here the sample spans some 150,000 clones, 70% to 90% being singletons. The specimen sequenced was PBMCs. These receptors were taken from a woman aged 25 to 39 in good health and CMV-seronegative.

This sequence joins TRBV7-2 and TRBJ2-2; TRBD1 is a possible D gene (5 bases). The J call may be wrong; the DNA end is better matched by TRBJ1-3. CDR1 is SGHTA, CDR2 FQGNSA, per germline. This CDR3 contains 16 residues. The CDR3 region has the DNA TGTGCCAGCAGCTTAGTGGGGGGGTTTTCGGGAAACACCATATATTTT. It specifies CASSLVGGFSGNTIYF.

V and J are TRBV7-2 and TRBJ2-1, with D possibly matching TRBD2 (7 bases). The V end lost 1 base, the J end lost 2 bases, and 12 bases lay between the germline ends. CDR3 size: 16 residues. Germline V gene sequence: CDR1 SGHTA, CDR2 FQGNSA. The CDR3 coding sequence is TGTGCCAGCAGCTTAGACTGGGGGGGGCCCTACAATGAGCAGTTCTTC. Protein sequence: CASSLDWGGPYNEQFF.

This chain joins TRBV15 and TRBJ1-1; TRBD1 might be the D (6 bases). V was trimmed by 9 bases and J by 0 bases, leaving 14 bases between them. Looked up from germline, CDR1 is LNHNV and CDR2 is YYDKDF (reference sequence). There are 14 residues in the CDR3. CDR3: CATTKGDMNTEAFF. The CDR3 coding sequence is TGTGCCACAACTAAGGGGGACATGAACACTGAAGCTTTCTTT.

This rearrangement joins TRBV5-5 to TRBJ2-2; D possibly corresponds to TRBD1 (5 bases). The CDR3 consists of 16 residues. From germline, CDR1 is SGHKS and CDR2 YYEKEE (reference sequence). Trimming cost V 0 bases and J 4 bases, with 13 bases left between them. The CDR3 reads CASSLEAGIGTGELFF. The CDR3 DNA reads as TGTGCCAGCAGCTTGGAGGCAGGGATCGGCACCGGGGAGCTGTTTTTT.

The chain links TRBV19 to TRBJ1-2; 11 nucleotides agree with TRBD1. CDR1 is LNHDA and CDR2 is SQIVND in the germline V gene (reference sequence). V lost 7 bases to trimming and J lost 4 bases; unmatched junction nucleotides: 5. CDR3 length: 14 residues. For the CDR3, the DNA is TGTGCCAGTACACGGACAGGGGGCTCCTATGGCTACACCTTC. This encodes CASTRTGGSYGYTF.

The chain combines TRBV27 with TRBJ2-7, with 7 bases fitting TRBD1. The CDR3 has 14 residues. CDR1 MNHEY and CDR2 SMNVEV come from the germline V gene (reference sequence). J gave up 3 bases and V 5 bases, and 7 bases lay outside the gene matches. CDR3 protein: CASSPRDRYYEQYF. CDR3 nucleotides: TGTGCCAGCAGTCCCCGGGACAGATACTACGAGCAGTACTTC.

This rearrangement joins TRBV18 to TRBJ2-3; 11 bases are a match to TRBD2. The CDR3 is made up of 19 amino acids. The V and J ends lost 4 bases and 3 bases, in that order; junction bases with no gene match: 15. CDR1 is KGHSH and CDR2 is LQKENI in the germline V gene. CDR3 nucleotide sequence: TGTGCCAGCTCACTTCTAGCGGGGGGCCGTTCGGATCCGACAGATACGCAGTATTTT. Its translation is CASSLLAGGRSDPTDTQYF.

V usage is TRBV6-5 and J usage is TRBJ2-2; no clear D gene. This CDR3 contains 13 residues. Trimming removed 5 bases from V and 5 bases from J, with 9 bases in between. Germline assignment: CDR1 MNHEY and CDR2 SVGAGI. CDR3 in DNA: TGTGCCAGCAGTCCCACCCGGACCGGGGAGCTGTTTTTT. It specifies CASSPTRTGELFF.

This chain joins TRBV6-5 and TRBJ1-2, with 7 bases matching TRBD1. The CDR3 has 14 amino acids. V lost 5 bases and J lost 1; bases outside the gene matches: 4. Germline assignment: CDR1 MNHEY and CDR2 SVGAGI. CDR3 coding DNA: TGTGCCAGCAGTACGACAGGGCGTAACTATGGCTACACCTTC. Protein: CASSTTGRNYGYTF.

This chain uses TRBV6-1 with TRBJ1-5, with D unresolved. Germline CDR1 reads MNHNS; CDR2 reads SASEGT. V was cut by 6 bases and J by 7 bases, with 10 bases left in between. The CDR3 contains 12 residues. The CDR3 loop is CASSPTGQPQHF. The CDR3 nucleotides read TGTGCCAGCAGCCCCACGGGACAGCCCCAGCATTTT.

V gene TRBV27 combines with J gene TRBJ2-2; D not certain. Germline V gene data show CDR1 as MNHEY and CDR2 as SMNVEV (reference sequence). CDR3 length equals 13 residues. V was shortened by 5 bases and J by 6 bases, with 10 bases between the two germline ends. CDR3 sequence: CASSLLKSGELFF. CDR3 sequence (DNA): TGTGCCAGCAGTCTTCTAAAATCCGGGGAGCTGTTTTTT.

The table lists this clone with a count of one. The J gene is TRBJ2-7, the V gene TRBV10-3, with a weak D call TRBD2 (5 bases). The CDR3 totals 16 residues. Germline V CDR1 and CDR2: ENHRY, SYGVKD. Trimming stripped 3 bases from V and 1 base from J, with 16 bases between. The CDR3 nucleotides are TGTGCCATCAGTGACTCTCGCAGCGGACGTTCCTACGAGCAGTACTTC. It is translated as CAISDSRSGRSYEQYF.

This chain uses TRBV5-8 with TRBJ2-4, with 9 positions matching TRBD1. J was trimmed by 13 bases and V by 8 bases; bases with no gene match: 22. Germline-derived CDR1 and CDR2 are SGHTS and YDEGEE. The CDR3 has 16 amino acids. CDR3 nucleotides: TGTGCCAGGACTTTACAGGGGGCCGGTAAGGGTAGCGTCCAGTACTTC. It is translated as CARTLQGAGKGSVQYF.

V and J are TRBV10-1 and TRBJ2-7; maybe TRBD2 (5 bases). Germline values: CDR1 WNHNN, CDR2 SYGVQD (reference sequence). This CDR3 is built from 13 residues. The V gene lost 3 bases and the J gene lost 2 bases, with 8 bases spanning the gap. The CDR3 DNA reads TGCGCCAGCAGTGAAGGACTCCCCTACGAGCAGTACTTC. It yields the protein CASSEGLPYEQYF.

The V and J genes are TRBV6-5 and TRBJ2-1, with D tentatively TRBD2 (6 bases). Germline assignment: CDR1 MNHEY and CDR2 SVGAGI. CDR3 size: 14 residues. V was clipped by 2 bases and J by 4 bases, with 9 bases between them. The CDR3 region has the DNA TGTGCCAGCAGTTACGGGACTGGTTACAATGAGCAGTTCTTC. Translated: CASSYGTGYNEQFF.

This chain uses TRBV11-3 with TRBJ2-1, with TRBD1 as a possible D gene (6 bases). CDR1 SGHNT and CDR2 YENEEA come from the germline V gene. This CDR3 is 13 amino acids long. V was clipped by 4 bases and J by 7 bases, with 11 bases between them. CDR3 in amino acids: CASSSTGPNEQFF. The CDR3 coding sequence is TGTGCCAGCAGCTCAACAGGGCCAAATGAGCAGTTCTTC.

The rearrangement uses TRBV11-2 and TRBJ2-2, with 9 bases aligning to TRBD1. V trimming: 3 bases; J trimming: 0 bases; junction bases outside the gene matches: 2. Germline CDR1 is SGHAT and CDR2 is FQNNGV. The CDR3 loop spans 16 amino acids. CDR3 region: CASSFHRGPNTGELFF. CDR3 in DNA: TGTGCCAGCAGCTTCCACAGGGGGCCGAACACCGGGGAGCTGTTTTTT.

The chain recombines TRBV7-2 with TRBJ2-2, with D possibly matching TRBD1 (5 bases). The V gene lost 1 base and the J gene lost 2 bases, with 11 bases spanning the gap. The CDR3 extends over 16 amino acids. In germline, CDR1 is SGHTA, CDR2 FQGNSA. The CDR3 here is CASSLGQIYNTGELFF. The CDR3 DNA reads TGTGCCAGCAGCTTAGGACAGATCTATAACACCGGGGAGCTGTTTTTT.

This chain joins TRBV2 and TRBJ1-2; tentatively, D is TRBD1 (6 bases). Trimming cost V 7 bases and J 7 bases, with 19 bases left between them. Germline V gene sequence: CDR1 SNHLY, CDR2 FYNNEI. The CDR3 covers 14 residues. The CDR3 reads CASNTRGGTVGYTF. In nucleotides, the CDR3 is TGTGCCAGCAACACGAGGGGGGGAACGGTTGGCTACACCTTC.

V is TRBV5-4 and J is TRBJ1-1; the D gene is possibly TRBD1 (6 bases). This CDR3 region has 15 residues. Trimming cost V 4 bases and J 3 bases, with 16 bases left between them. Germline lookup yields CDR1 SGHNT and CDR2 YYREEE (reference sequence). This chain's CDR3 is CASSPRGRGYTEAFF. CDR3 DNA sequence: TGTGCCAGCAGCCCTAGGGGGAGAGGGTACACTGAAGCTTTCTTT.

The chain employs TRBV27 and TRBJ2-2; 8 positions agree with TRBD1. Germline CDR1 is MNHEY and CDR2 is SMNVEV (reference sequence). The trim removed 7 bases at V and 4 bases at J, leaving 5 bases unmatched. There are 14 residues in the CDR3. CDR3 DNA sequence: TGTGCCAGCACCAGGGGGCGGGTCACCGGGGAGCTGTTTTTT. Residues: CASTRGRVTGELFF.

The gene calls are TRBV4-1 and TRBJ2-3, with TRBD2 identical over 7 bases. In germline, CDR1 is MGHRA, CDR2 YSYEKL. Trimming removed 2 bases from V and 4 bases from J; junction bases left unmatched: 15. The CDR3 length is 18 residues. CDR3 coding DNA: TGCGCCAGCAGCCAAACCGGGACCCGGGGGAGGGATTCAGATACGCAGTATTTT. Amino acids: CASSQTGTRGRDSDTQYF.

The chain recombines TRBV19 with TRBJ2-5; D gene unclear. Germline V gives CDR1 LNHDA, CDR2 SQIVND (reference sequence). The CDR3 loop spans 12 amino acids. The germline V and J ends were trimmed by 3 bases and 5 bases, with 7 bases remaining between them. CDR3 sequence: CASSISWETQYF. The CDR3 DNA follows: TGTGCCAGTAGTATCAGTTGGGAGACCCAGTACTTC.

The CDR3 here is CASSLAAATKSYEQYF. In DNA form, the CDR3 reads TGTGCCAGCAGCTTGGCCGCCGCGACTAAGAGCTACGAGCAGTACTTC. The V gene is TRBV5-4, the J gene TRBJ2-5, with a possible D match to TRBD2 (5 bases). The DNA end is a closer match to TRBJ2-7, so the J assignment may be wrong. In germline, CDR1 is SGHNT, CDR2 YYREEE (reference sequence). The CDR3 is made up of 16 amino acids.

The chain uses TRBV7-8 and TRBJ1-2, with 8 positions matching TRBD1. Germline values: CDR1 SGHVS, CDR2 FQNEAQ. V shed 1 base and J 4 bases; nucleotides not matched to a gene: 8. The CDR3 sequence is 16 residues long. The CDR3 DNA is TGTGCCAGCAGCTTAGGTTCCAGGGGGCAAAGCTATGGCTACACCTTC. This gives the protein CASSLGSRGQSYGYTF.

This clone came up once. The J gene is TRBJ2-2, the V gene TRBV9; tentatively, D is TRBD2 (5 bases). The CDR3 runs 14 residues. V was shortened by 6 bases and J by 1 base, with 10 bases between the two germline ends. CDR1 is SGDLS, CDR2 YYNGEE, per germline. The CDR3 loop reads CASKGGLNTGELFF. In DNA form, the CDR3 reads TGTGCCAGCAAAGGAGGATTGAACACCGGGGAGCTGTTTTTT.

Only a few counts were recorded for this clone. The V and J genes are TRBV10-2 and TRBJ2-7; D not certain. Per the germline V gene, CDR1 is WSHSY and CDR2 is SAAADI. V lost 3 bases, J lost 7 bases, and 16 bases lay in between. The CDR3 is 14 amino acids. The CDR3 coding sequence is TGCGCCAGCAGTGACCCGAGCCCGTCCCGGGAGCAGTACTTC. Translating it yields CASSDPSPSREQYF.

This chain connects TRBV6-4 to TRBJ2-3; 14 bases agree with TRBD2. From germline, CDR1 is MRHNA and CDR2 SNTAGT. V was pared by 3 bases and J by 4 bases, with 3 bases of the junction left unmatched. The CDR3 loop spans 16 amino acids. This CDR3 reads CASSESTSGGADTQYF. The DNA for the CDR3 is TGTGCCAGCAGTGAATCGACTAGCGGGGGGGCAGATACGCAGTATTTT.